A selection of T cell receptor beta chains follows, all from one sample in a study of OX40 agonist ivuxolimab in advanced cancers. Some clones are missing from TCRdb's copy, which holds only in-frame ones; the method was immunoSEQ multiplex PCR. The profile shows over 150,000 clones, around 94% of them singletons. The sample was CD4+ or CD8+ T cells sorted from blood, taken in a trial of the OX40 agonist ivuxolimab. The receptor set was obtained from an adult with an advanced solid tumor such as melanoma, head and neck, liver or kidney cancer. Each CDR3 is given with its conserved first and last residue. The D gene is left open where the match is weak. Only some rows state a clone size, as once, few, many or a class for expanded clones.

D	J	V	size	CDR3	DNA
.	TRBJ1-1	TRBV19	.	CASSIGTEWGTEAFF	TGTGCCAGTAGTATAGGGACAGAGTGGGGAACTGAAGCTTTCTTT
.	TRBJ2-7	TRBV6-5	.	CASSRVWGKGEQYF	TGTGCCAGCAGCCGAGTATGGGGGAAAGGCGAGCAGTACTTC
.	TRBJ2-4	TRBV28	.	CASSLWGGENIQYF	TGTGCCAGCAGTTTATGGGGGGGCGAAAACATTCAGTACTTC
.	TRBJ2-5	TRBV7-2	.	CASSWGAPGLETQYF	TGTGCCAGCAGCTGGGGGGCACCCGGATTGGAGACCCAGTACTTC
.	TRBJ2-5	TRBV18	.	CASSPPVGETQYF	TGTGCCAGCTCACCACCGGTGGGAGAGACCCAGTACTTC
TRBD2	TRBJ2-1	TRBV14	.	CASSQVTSGRGEQFF	TGTGCCAGCAGCCAGGTCACTAGCGGGAGAGGGGAGCAGTTCTTC
TRBD2	TRBJ2-3	TRBV6-5	.	CASSSLSGGSTDTQYF	TGTGCCAGCAGTTCACTTAGCGGGGGGAGCACAGATACGCAGTATTTT
TRBD1	TRBJ1-6	TRBV19	.	CASSIGTGFYNSPLHF	TGTGCCAGTAGTATAGGGACAGGCTTCTATAATTCACCCCTCCACTTT
.	TRBJ1-3	TRBV5-1	.	CASSFRRGLPGNTIYF	TGCGCCAGCAGCTTTAGAAGGGGTTTACCTGGAAACACCATATATTTT
TRBD1	TRBJ2-7	TRBV18	.	CASSDREGTYEQYF	TGTGCCAGCTCGGACAGGGAAGGGACCTACGAGCAGTACTTC
TRBD1	TRBJ2-7	TRBV5-1	.	CASSRMGQVSYEQYF	TGCGCCAGCAGCAGGATGGGACAGGTCTCCTACGAGCAGTACTTC
.	TRBJ1-1	TRBV7-3	.	CASSSSGGNTEAFF	TGTGCCAGCAGCTCGAGCGGGGGGAACACTGAAGCTTTCTTT
.	TRBJ2-1	TRBV6-6	.	CASSPLNEQFF	TGTGCCAGCAGCCCTCTGAATGAGCAGTTCTTC
.	TRBJ1-6	TRBV11-3	.	CASSLARNSPNSPLHF	TGTGCCAGCAGCTTAGCCAGGAACAGCCCCAATTCACCCCTCCACTTT
TRBD2	TRBJ2-7	TRBV7-2	.	CASSLGTSAYEQYF	TGTGCCAGCAGCTTGGGGACTAGCGCCTACGAGCAGTACTTC
.	TRBJ1-1	TRBV7-9	.	CASSLQGNTEAFF	TGTGCCAGCAGCCTACAGGGGAACACTGAAGCTTTCTTT
.	TRBJ1-2	TRBV18	.	CASSPGAGYGYTF	TGTGCCAGCTCACCCGGGGCTGGCTATGGCTACACCTTC
TRBD2	TRBJ2-7	TRBV28	.	CASSSLAGPYEQYF	TGTGCCAGCAGTTCGCTAGCGGGACCCTACGAGCAGTACTTC
.	TRBJ2-7	TRBV10-3	.	CAISLRGYEQYF	TGTGCCATCAGCCTCAGGGGCTACGAGCAGTACTTC
.	TRBJ1-2	TRBV6-5	.	CASRNEEYGGYTF	TGTGCCAGCAGGAACGAGGAGTACGGTGGCTACACCTTC
.	TRBJ1-1	TRBV6-5	.	CASSAGGTWTEAFF	TGTGCCAGCAGTGCGGGGGGCACGTGGACTGAAGCTTTCTTT
TRBD2	TRBJ2-5	TRBV2	.	CASSEATSGETQYF	TGTGCCAGCAGTGAAGCGACTAGCGGAGAGACCCAGTACTTC
TRBD2	TRBJ2-2	TRBV7-3	once	CASSTSGQNTGELFF	TGTGCCAGCAGCACTAGCGGGCAGAACACCGGGGAGCTGTTTTTT
TRBD2	TRBJ2-7	TRBV7-8	once	CASSLRSSGGAGRYEQYF	TGTGCCAGCAGCCTGAGATCTAGCGGGGGGGCCGGGAGGTACGAGCAGTACTTC
.	TRBJ2-3	TRBV19	.	CASSLTRREKDTQYF	TGTGCCAGTAGTTTGACTAGACGAGAAAAAGATACGCAGTATTTT
.	TRBJ2-7	TRBV18	.	CASSPPARSSYEQYF	TGTGCCAGCTCACCACCCGCACGGAGCTCCTACGAGCAGTACTTC
TRBD2	TRBJ2-1	TRBV10-3	.	CATWTSGREGVDNEQFF	TGTGCCACTTGGACTAGCGGGAGGGAGGGGGTGGACAATGAGCAGTTCTTC
TRBD1	TRBJ1-5	TRBV4-1	.	CASSQGRPGQGNQPQHF	TGCGCCAGCAGCCAAGGGCGACCGGGACAGGGGAATCAGCCCCAGCATTTT
TRBD1	TRBJ1-1	TRBV6-5	.	CASSYRQGYTEAFF	TGTGCCAGCAGTTACCGACAGGGTTACACTGAAGCTTTCTTT
.	TRBJ1-2	TRBV7-2	.	CASSPGVAGVILGGDYTF	TGTGCCAGCAGCCCAGGAGTGGCAGGGGTTATCCTAGGGGGTGACTACACCTTC
.	TRBJ1-1	TRBV7-2	.	CASSRGGSTYTEAFF	TGTGCCAGCAGCCGGGGGGGCAGTACCTACACTGAAGCTTTCTTT
TRBD2	TRBJ2-3	TRBV6-5	.	CASSYRGSADTQYF	TGTGCCAGCAGTTACCGCGGGAGCGCAGATACGCAGTATTTT
.	TRBJ1-2	TRBV27	.	CASSLGLNRGYGYTF	TGTGCCAGCAGTTTGGGGCTTAACCGAGGCTATGGCTACACCTTC
.	TRBJ2-1	TRBV7-2	.	CASSLGADNHYIYNEQFF	TGTGCCAGCAGCTTAGGAGCGGACAACCATTACATCTACAATGAGCAGTTCTTC
.	TRBJ1-1	TRBV19	.	CASSTLTTEAFF	TGTGCCAGTAGTACTTTGACCACTGAAGCTTTCTTT
.	TRBJ1-5	TRBV12-5	.	CASGLSGNQPQHF	TGTGCTAGTGGTTTGAGTGGAAATCAGCCCCAGCATTTT
TRBD2	TRBJ2-1	TRBV28	.	CASSLGLAGLGNEQFF	TGTGCCAGCAGTTTGGGGCTAGCGGGATTGGGCAATGAGCAGTTCTTC
.	TRBJ1-4	TRBV15	.	CATSRGRTSEKLFF	TGTGCCACCAGCAGGGGCAGAACAAGTGAAAAACTGTTTTTT
.	TRBJ1-2	TRBV5-8	.	CASSLGRPYGYTF	TGTGCCAGCAGCTTGGGACGGCCCTATGGCTACACCTTC
.	TRBJ2-1	TRBV27	.	CASSGQISSYNEQFF	TGTGCCAGCAGCGGACAGATAAGCTCCTACAATGAGCAGTTCTTC
.	TRBJ2-3	TRBV9	.	CASSSVGEKRYTQYF	TGTGCCAGCAGCAGCGTGGGCGAAAAGAGGTATACGCAGTATTTT
.	TRBJ1-1	TRBV5-4	.	CASSFPGMNTEAFF	TGTGCCAGCAGCTTCCCGGGCATGAACACTGAAGCTTTCTTT
.	TRBJ2-1	TRBV5-8	.	CASSRTGARPYNEQFF	TGTGCCAGCAGCCGGACGGGGGCACGCCCCTACAATGAGCAGTTCTTC
.	TRBJ2-5	TRBV27	.	CASSLILSGSVLETQYF	TGTGCCAGCAGTTTAATATTATCGGGGAGTGTATTAGAGACCCAGTACTTC
TRBD1	TRBJ2-5	TRBV7-9	.	CASSSQDRKETQYF	TGTGCCAGCAGCTCTCAGGACAGGAAAGAGACCCAGTACTTC
.	TRBJ1-5	TRBV14	few	CASSDRFYQPQHF	TGTGCCAGCAGCGACAGGTTTTATCAGCCCCAGCATTTT
TRBD1	TRBJ2-1	TRBV19	once	CASRAGTGGPIYNEQFF	TGTGCCAGTAGGGCCGGGACAGGGGGCCCCATATACAATGAGCAGTTCTTC
.	TRBJ1-2	TRBV28	few	CASSSGPPRGYTF	TGTGCCAGCAGTTCGGGACCCCCTCGGGGCTACACCTTC
.	TRBJ1-5	TRBV10-1	.	CASPMTRVDQPQHF	TGCGCCAGCCCCATGACCAGGGTTGATCAGCCCCAGCATTTT